This T cell receptor (beta chain) is drawn from a study of immune characteristics of hereditary and idiopathic chronic pancreatitis. About the study as a whole: The study profiled local pancreatic immune cells and TCRbeta repertoires in hereditary and idiopathic chronic pancreatitis compared with control organ donor pancreases. TCRbeta sequencing covered about 5 control pancreases, under ten hereditary chronic pancreatitis pancreases and about 6 idiopathic chronic pancreatitis pancreases. The gDNA-based approach was selected because minimal in vitro experimental manipulation of pancreas-infiltrating T cells was involved. General study outcomes and caveats: Both chronic pancreatitis groups showed significantly increased TCRbeta repertoire diversity and reduced clonality versus controls. Among some 14 chronic pancreatitis patients, higher numbers of productive TCR rearrangements went along with higher disease severity scores, showing a positive correlation. Differences in Vbeta-Jbeta gene family usage, including TRBV10, TRBV19, TRBV23 and TRBV5, were found between hereditary and idiopathic chronic pancreatitis. The study did not include chronic pancreatitis caused by alcohol use. Because patient tissue could only be obtained at the time of TPIAT, differences in disease duration may have influenced the immune findings.

As regards this clone: What this receptor recognizes is not known. No qualities accompany the bases; no much larger clone lies one base away.

Chronic pancreatitis pancreas tissue came from patients undergoing total pancreatectomy with islet autotransplantation (TPIAT). The chronic pancreatitis patients who were included had no known history of diabetes. For TCRbeta sequencing, genomic DNA was pulled straight from bulk pancreas tissue, skipping any T cell sorting. No particular cause of disease was identified in idiopathic chronic pancreatitis patients. At two US centers, pancreas tissues from patients and organ donors were collected on a consecutive basis. Libraries were prepared through the immunoSEQ multiplex PCR assay. From pancreatic genomic DNA, the TCRbeta CDR3 region and adjacent sequences were amplified and sequenced. In the paper's pipeline: Repertoire diversity was assessed as a mean normalized Shannon-Wiener index, and productive clonality and productive rearrangement counts were also measured. The nonparametric Mann-Whitney U test was used to compare repertoire metrics between the control and chronic pancreatitis groups. A clonotype counted as shared when its CDR3beta sequence had identical amino acid composition and length across subjects. In TCRdb, the immuneACCESS table is reduced to in-frame sequences with V and J assigned. These tables do not hold every clone; where another copy was compared, an unresolved V gene accounts for under half, and the others remain unexplained. V and J calls and clone size come straight from that table; D and trimming were deduced from the DNA. Recorded for this sample are around 2,000 clones; roughly 73% of them occurred a single time. Roughly 15% of the sample belongs to the ten largest clones.

CDR1 SGHKS and CDR2 YYEKEE were looked up in the germline V gene (reference sequence). Between the V and J ends, shortened by 0 bases and 7 bases respectively, the junction contains 14 bases. The CDR3 contains 15 residues, cysteine and phenylalanine counted. Only the CDR3 portion is preserved as DNA: 45 bases, with reading frame beginning at the first base. Input material: pancreas tissue with idiopathic chronic pancreatitis. The cell subset or site label here, explained by the study, means: chronic pancreatitis without an identified cause. The sequence is built from TRBV5-5 and TRBJ1-5; the D gene is perhaps TRBD1, on 6 matching bases. This TCR derives from a human donor with chronic pancreatitis. The CDR3: CASSLDWGGGQPQHF. The base sequence is TGTGCCAGCAGCTTGGATTGGGGGGGCGGACAGCCCCAGCATTTT.